Listed below are T cell receptor beta chains from one sample, sequenced in a study of cytomegalovirus exposure and HLA in healthy donors. Sequencing was performed with immunoSEQ multiplex PCR; in TCRdb, only in-frame clones are kept and a portion is missing. In the table there are about 160,000 clones, over 75% of which are singletons. The sequenced material came from PBMCs. These receptors were collected from a man aged 35 to 55 in good health and CMV-seronegative. CDR3s include the opening cysteine and the closing phenylalanine or tryptophan. The D gene is left open where the match is weak. Clone sizes are given selectively: once, few, many, or a class where the clone is expanded.

CDR3 DNA: TGTGCCAGTAGTATGTCGGGAAACACCATATATTTT
CDR3 protein: CASSMSGNTIYF
J gene: TRBJ1-3
V gene: TRBV19
clone size: -
D gene: -

CDR3 DNA: TGTGCCAGCAGGAGGGGACAGAGAGACACCGGGGAGCTGTTTTTT
CDR3 protein: CASRRGQRDTGELFF
J gene: TRBJ2-2
V gene: TRBV6-5
clone size: -
D gene: TRBD1

CDR3 DNA: TGTGCCAGTATCAGGGTCAGTGGTAGCAATCAGCCCCAGCATTTT
CDR3 protein: CASIRVSGSNQPQHF
J gene: TRBJ1-5
V gene: TRBV19
clone size: -
D gene: -

CDR3 DNA: TGTGCCAGCTCACAAGGACAGGCCCTCAATCAGCCCCAGCATTTT
CDR3 protein: CASSQGQALNQPQHF
J gene: TRBJ1-5
V gene: TRBV18
clone size: few
D gene: TRBD1

CDR3 DNA: TGCGCCAGCAGCCCAGGGCCTTCCGAGACCCAGTACTTC
CDR3 protein: CASSPGPSETQYF
J gene: TRBJ2-5
V gene: TRBV5-1
clone size: -
D gene: -

CDR3 DNA: TGTGCCAGTAGTATTAGGTGGGGACAGGGAAGTGGTGGCTACACCTTC
CDR3 protein: CASSIRWGQGSGGYTF
J gene: TRBJ1-2
V gene: TRBV19
clone size: -
D gene: TRBD1

CDR3 DNA: TGTGCCAGCACCCCGACAGGGGCCTATGGCTACACCTTC
CDR3 protein: CASTPTGAYGYTF
J gene: TRBJ1-2
V gene: TRBV6-5
clone size: -
D gene: TRBD1

CDR3 DNA: TGTGCCAGCAGCCCCACCGGACAGCCAAATGAGCAGTTCTTC
CDR3 protein: CASSPTGQPNEQFF
J gene: TRBJ2-1
V gene: TRBV5-4
clone size: -
D gene: -

CDR3 DNA: TGTGCCAGCAGCCAATTGAAGGGGAGGAATGAGCAGTTCTTC
CDR3 protein: CASSQLKGRNEQFF
J gene: TRBJ2-1
V gene: TRBV16
clone size: -
D gene: -

CDR3 DNA: TGCGCCAGCAGCAGCGAACAGGTCTCGGGTGAGCAGTTCTTC
CDR3 protein: CASSSEQVSGEQFF
J gene: TRBJ2-1
V gene: TRBV4-1
clone size: few
D gene: -

CDR3 DNA: TGTGCCTGGAGTCCCGGACAAGCTGGCACCATATATTTT
CDR3 protein: CAWSPGQAGTIYF
J gene: TRBJ1-3
V gene: TRBV30
clone size: -
D gene: -

CDR3 DNA: TGTGCCAGCAGTGGTCCACTACCAGCGGGGATCTACGAGCAGTACTTC
CDR3 protein: CASSGPLPAGIYEQYF
J gene: TRBJ2-7
V gene: TRBV2
clone size: -
D gene: TRBD2

CDR3 DNA: TGTGCCATCAGCTCTTTCGGACTAGCGGGGGGCACAGATACGCAGTATTTT
CDR3 protein: CAISSFGLAGGTDTQYF
J gene: TRBJ2-3
V gene: TRBV10-3
clone size: -
D gene: TRBD2

CDR3 DNA: TGCAGCACCCGCCTGGACAGGTTGGAGACCCAGTACTTC
CDR3 protein: CSTRLDRLETQYF
J gene: TRBJ2-5
V gene: TRBV29-1
clone size: -
D gene: TRBD1

CDR3 DNA: TGTGCCAGCAGTTTATCGCGAGGATTACTCTCCTACGAGCAGTACTTC
CDR3 protein: CASSLSRGLLSYEQYF
J gene: TRBJ2-7
V gene: TRBV27
clone size: -
D gene: -

CDR3 DNA: TGTGCCAGCATCGCCACAGGGTCTGTGAAGGGCTACACCTTC
CDR3 protein: CASIATGSVKGYTF
J gene: TRBJ1-2
V gene: TRBV27
clone size: -
D gene: -

CDR3 DNA: TGTGCCAGCAGCCAAGACCTGACCGGGACAGAAGCTTTCTTT
CDR3 protein: CASSQDLTGTEAFF
J gene: TRBJ1-1
V gene: TRBV14
clone size: -
D gene: -

CDR3 DNA: TGTGCCAGCAGCTTGGGTAGAATGAACACCGGGGAGCTGTTTTTT
CDR3 protein: CASSLGRMNTGELFF
J gene: TRBJ2-2
V gene: TRBV5-6
clone size: -
D gene: -

CDR3 DNA: TGTGCCAGCTCACCGGGAGGCGAGCAGTACTTC
CDR3 protein: CASSPGGEQYF
J gene: TRBJ2-7
V gene: TRBV18
clone size: -
D gene: -

CDR3 DNA: TGTGCCAGCAGCTTGGGTCTCAGTCGGAGTTACGAAAAACTGTTTTTT
CDR3 protein: CASSLGLSRSYEKLFF
J gene: TRBJ1-4
V gene: TRBV5-6
clone size: few
D gene: -

CDR3 DNA: TGTGCCAGCAGTTATCCGTCGATTGGCAGGGCCTACGAGCAGTACTTC
CDR3 protein: CASSYPSIGRAYEQYF
J gene: TRBJ2-7
V gene: TRBV6-6
clone size: -
D gene: -

CDR3 DNA: TGCGCCAGCAGCCAGGGGAGGGGGGTCCTTCGGAATTCACCCCTCCACTTT
CDR3 protein: CASSQGRGVLRNSPLHF
J gene: TRBJ1-6
V gene: TRBV4-3
clone size: -
D gene: -

CDR3 DNA: TGTGCCATCAGTGACTCCGCACGGGGCTACACCTTC
CDR3 protein: CAISDSARGYTF
J gene: TRBJ1-2
V gene: TRBV10-3
clone size: -
D gene: -

CDR3 DNA: TGTGCCAGCAGTTTATTACTGGGCACCTCTGGAAACACCATATATTTT
CDR3 protein: CASSLLLGTSGNTIYF
J gene: TRBJ1-3
V gene: TRBV28
clone size: few
D gene: -

CDR3 DNA: TGTGCCAGCAGGGGCGTGGTTGGCTACACCTTC
CDR3 protein: CASRGVVGYTF
J gene: TRBJ1-2
V gene: TRBV2
clone size: -
D gene: -

CDR3 DNA: TGTGCCAGTAGTTTCCGACAGGGTCGGACTGAAGCTTTCTTT
CDR3 protein: CASSFRQGRTEAFF
J gene: TRBJ1-1
V gene: TRBV19
clone size: -
D gene: TRBD1

CDR3 DNA: TGTGCCAGCAGCTCAAGCTGGGCCTCAGATACGCAGTATTTT
CDR3 protein: CASSSSWASDTQYF
J gene: TRBJ2-3
V gene: TRBV7-2
clone size: -
D gene: -

CDR3 DNA: TGCGCCAGCAGCGTGACTAGCGGGAGGAGCTCCTACGAGCAGTACTTC
CDR3 protein: CASSVTSGRSSYEQYF
J gene: TRBJ2-7
V gene: TRBV5-1
clone size: -
D gene: TRBD2

CDR3 DNA: TGCAGCGTTGCCCGGGACAGAGGCAAATACGAGCAGTACTTC
CDR3 protein: CSVARDRGKYEQYF
J gene: TRBJ2-7
V gene: TRBV29-1
clone size: once
D gene: TRBD1

CDR3 DNA: TGTGCCAGCTCCCTAGCGGGGCGGTCGACCGGGGAGCTGTTTTTT
CDR3 protein: CASSLAGRSTGELFF
J gene: TRBJ2-2
V gene: TRBV18
clone size: -
D gene: TRBD2

CDR3 DNA: TGCGCCAGCAGTAATTCGGGACAGAAAAACATTCAGTACTTC
CDR3 protein: CASSNSGQKNIQYF
J gene: TRBJ2-4
V gene: TRBV4-1
clone size: -
D gene: TRBD1

CDR3 DNA: TGTGCCAGCAGCCCCCGGCCTGGGAGCTCCTATAATTCACCCCTCCACTTT
CDR3 protein: CASSPRPGSSYNSPLHF
J gene: TRBJ1-6
V gene: TRBV11-3
clone size: -
D gene: -

CDR3 DNA: TGCAGCGTTGAGAGGGACAGGGGGCACACTGAAGCTTTCTTT
CDR3 protein: CSVERDRGHTEAFF
J gene: TRBJ1-1
V gene: TRBV29-1
clone size: -
D gene: TRBD1

CDR3 DNA: TGTGCCAGCAGCCAAGGACAGGGTGCGGGCAATGAGCAGTTCTTC
CDR3 protein: CASSQGQGAGNEQFF
J gene: TRBJ2-1
V gene: TRBV4-2
clone size: few
D gene: TRBD1

CDR3 DNA: TGTGCCAGCAGTGCTAGGGGCGCCTTTTATGGCTACACCTTC
CDR3 protein: CASSARGAFYGYTF
J gene: TRBJ1-2
V gene: TRBV6-1
clone size: once
D gene: -

CDR3 DNA: TGTGCCAGCAGCGCCGGACAGGGGCTTGGCTACACCTTC
CDR3 protein: CASSAGQGLGYTF
J gene: TRBJ1-2
V gene: TRBV7-3
clone size: -
D gene: TRBD1

CDR3 DNA: TGTGCCAGCAGCGTTGGGACTAGCGGGGGGGCAAGCACAGATACGCAGTATTTT
CDR3 protein: CASSVGTSGGASTDTQYF
J gene: TRBJ2-3
V gene: TRBV9
clone size: -
D gene: TRBD2

CDR3 DNA: TGTGCCATCAGTGAGTCGACAGGGCTAAATGAGCAGTTCTTC
CDR3 protein: CAISESTGLNEQFF
J gene: TRBJ2-1
V gene: TRBV10-3
clone size: -
D gene: TRBD1

CDR3 DNA: TGTGCCAGCAGCTTAAAGTCGGGTCAGAGAGACGAGCAGTACTTC
CDR3 protein: CASSLKSGQRDEQYF
J gene: TRBJ2-7
V gene: TRBV7-9
clone size: -
D gene: -

CDR3 DNA: TGTTCCAGCAGCCAAGCCACAGGGGATAATGAGCAGTTCTTC
CDR3 protein: CSSSQATGDNEQFF
J gene: TRBJ2-1
V gene: TRBV7-9
clone size: few
D gene: TRBD1

CDR3 DNA: TGTGCCAGAGGATTAGCGGTCGAGCAGTACTTC
CDR3 protein: CARGLAVEQYF
J gene: TRBJ2-7
V gene: TRBV11-3
clone size: -
D gene: -

CDR3 DNA: TGTGCCAGCAGCCCCCGTGGGAGCGGATCCTACAATGAGCAGTTCTTC
CDR3 protein: CASSPRGSGSYNEQFF
J gene: TRBJ2-1
V gene: TRBV5-5
clone size: -
D gene: -

CDR3 DNA: TGTGCCACCAGCAGAGACCCCGGGGTCGGCGACGAGCAGTACTTC
CDR3 protein: CATSRDPGVGDEQYF
J gene: TRBJ2-7
V gene: TRBV15
clone size: few
D gene: -

CDR3 DNA: TGTGCCAGCAGCTTCCGGGACAGGGTTTTGGCATCCTACGAGCAGTACTTC
CDR3 protein: CASSFRDRVLASYEQYF
J gene: TRBJ2-7
V gene: TRBV7-8
clone size: -
D gene: TRBD1

CDR3 DNA: TGTGCCAGCAGTATACATAGGGACAGCTCCTACGAGCAGTACTTC
CDR3 protein: CASSIHRDSSYEQYF
J gene: TRBJ2-7
V gene: TRBV28
clone size: -
D gene: TRBD1

CDR3 DNA: TGTGCCAGCAGCTTAGGAGGGGACAGGACCTCTGGAAACACCATATATTTT
CDR3 protein: CASSLGGDRTSGNTIYF
J gene: TRBJ1-3
V gene: TRBV13
clone size: -
D gene: TRBD1

CDR3 DNA: TGTGCCTGGAATGAGGGGGGGTCCTATGGCTACACCTTC
CDR3 protein: CAWNEGGSYGYTF
J gene: TRBJ1-2
V gene: TRBV30
clone size: -
D gene: -

CDR3 DNA: TGTGCCAGTAGCTTGACAGGGTTGGGGAACTATGGCTACACCTTC
CDR3 protein: CASSLTGLGNYGYTF
J gene: TRBJ1-2
V gene: TRBV19
clone size: -
D gene: TRBD1

CDR3 DNA: TGCGCCAGCAGCCAAGCTCAGGGGGAGGCCCACGAGCAGTACTTC
CDR3 protein: CASSQAQGEAHEQYF
J gene: TRBJ2-7
V gene: TRBV4-1
clone size: once
D gene: -

CDR3 DNA: TGTGCCAGCAGCTTGGGTTCAGGGAAAGGCGAGCAGTACTTC
CDR3 protein: CASSLGSGKGEQYF
J gene: TRBJ2-7
V gene: TRBV5-5
clone size: -
D gene: -

CDR3 DNA: TGTGCCACCAGGGACAGGGGGCTCTCAGATACGCAGTATTTT
CDR3 protein: CATRDRGLSDTQYF
J gene: TRBJ2-3
V gene: TRBV19
clone size: -
D gene: TRBD1

CDR3 DNA: TGCGCCAGCAGCACACCGGGACAGGGGACCTCCGAGCAGTACTTC
CDR3 protein: CASSTPGQGTSEQYF
J gene: TRBJ2-7
V gene: TRBV5-1
clone size: -
D gene: TRBD1

CDR3 DNA: TGCGCCAGCAGCCAAACACAGGACAGGGATATTAAGGGCTACACCTTC
CDR3 protein: CASSQTQDRDIKGYTF
J gene: TRBJ1-2
V gene: TRBV4-1
clone size: -
D gene: TRBD1